What follows is one TCR beta chain and its context. Original handling: The assay estimated nucleated cells by amplifying reference gene primers. The repertoire was sequenced with immunoSEQ multiplex PCR; TCRdb's copy has only in-frame clones and lacks some. The V and J calls and clone size are taken from that table; D and trimming were inferred from the DNA. The sample holds roughly 150,000 clones, around nine tenths seen once. This entry is derived from a study of blood T cell repertoires in COVID-19. Study at large: Donors in the United States, Italy and Spain gave samples during acute or convalescent COVID-19. T cells, B-cell-depleted T cells, or PBMCs supplied cDNA or gDNA.

This CDR3 has 16 amino acids. CDR1 SGDLS and CDR2 YYNGEE come from the germline V gene. V was pared by 0 bases and J by 5 bases, with 17 bases between. The clonotype originates from a man aged 55-75 years with active or convalescent COVID-19. The source material was peripheral blood. This rearrangement joins TRBV9 to TRBJ1-1; D remains ambiguous. The CDR3 bases are TGTGCCAGCAGCGTAGGAGTTTACGGGTCACTAACTGAAGCTTTCTTT. The encoded protein is CASSVGVYGSLTEAFF.